Each of the 19 T cell receptor beta chains below was sequenced from the same sample in a study of PD-1 blockade in classical Hodgkin lymphoma. The time point: newly diagnosed, previously untreated cHL patient sample. Negative magnetic selection isolated CD4+ T cells from thawed PBMCs. Libraries were prepared by immunoSEQ multiplex PCR; TCRdb keeps only in-frame clonotypes and omits some of them. The sample carries some 23,000 clones, 91% recorded once. Sequenced input: CD4+ T cells from blood. The origin of the receptors is a human donor with classical Hodgkin lymphoma.

V is TRBV11-2 and J is TRBJ2-3; D unresolved. The CDR3 extends over 12 amino acids. Germline V gives CDR1 SGHAT, CDR2 FQNNGV. The ends were cut back, 0 bases at V and 9 bases at J, with 7 bases in the middle. This chain's CDR3 is CASSLDVTTQYF. CDR3 coding DNA: TGTGCCAGCAGCTTAGATGTAACGACGCAGTATTTT.

CDR3 sequence: CASSLFAGQGQETQYF. The CDR3 coding sequence is TGTGCCAGCAGTTTATTCGCCGGACAGGGCCAAGAGACCCAGTACTTC. The chain couples TRBV28 to TRBJ2-5, with 8 nucleotides matching TRBD1. The junction had 5 bases not matched to a gene; V was cut back by 1 base and J by 1 base. The CDR3 consists of 16 residues. The germline V gene has CDR1 MDHEN and CDR2 SYDVKM.

This sequence joins TRBV7-2 and TRBJ2-5; D unresolved. With 2 bases removed from V and 5 bases from J, the gap between germline ends came to 12 bases. The CDR3 extends over 14 amino acids. Per germline, CDR1 SGHTA and CDR2 FQGNSA. The CDR3 reads CASSLLPYAETQYF. The CDR3 bases are TGTGCCAGCAGCTTACTCCCCTACGCTGAGACCCAGTACTTC.

This chain uses TRBV5-1 with TRBJ2-3; D is unresolved. The CDR3 contains 16 residues. The ends were cut back, 0 bases at V and 2 bases at J, with 13 bases in the middle. The germline gives CDR1 SGHRS, CDR2 YFSETQ. The chain's CDR3 is CASSLEGSLFTDTQYF. Written as DNA, the CDR3 is TGCGCCAGCAGCTTGGAGGGATCCTTATTCACAGATACGCAGTATTTT. The full variable domain, completed using reference TRBV5-1 and TRBJ2-3, is KAGVTQTPRYLIKTRGQQVTLSCSPISGHRSVSWYQQTPGQGLQFLFEYFSETQRNKGNFPGRFSGRQFSNSRSEMNVSTLELGDSALYLCASSLEGSLFTDTQYFGPGTRLTVL.

This chain links TRBV4-3 with TRBJ2-3; D call uncertain. Per germline, CDR1 LGHNA and CDR2 YSLEER. CDR3 length: 12 residues. Trimming removed 5 bases at V and 3 bases at J, with 6 bases between. The chain's CDR3 is CASSSGTDTQYF. DNA of the CDR3: TGCGCCAGCAGCTCCGGGACAGATACGCAGTATTTT.

The chain recombines TRBV7-2 with TRBJ2-1, with 13 bases aligning to TRBD2. V lost 3 bases, J lost 8 bases, and 4 bases stayed unmatched. Germline V lookup: CDR1 SGHTA, CDR2 FQGNSA. This CDR3 has 15 residues. For the CDR3, the DNA is TGTGCCAGCAGCTTGACTAGCGGGGGGCCCTATGAGCAGTTCTTC. It translates to CASSLTSGGPYEQFF.

The chain is built from TRBV28 and TRBJ2-5; possibly TRBD1 for D (6 bases). The V and J ends lost 5 bases and 4 bases respectively, with 14 bases between them. This CDR3 region has 14 residues. The V gene's germline CDR1 is MDHEN and CDR2 SYDVKM. CDR3: CASSRDTEGETQYF. CDR3 bases: TGTGCCAGCAGTCGGGACACCGAAGGAGAGACCCAGTACTTC.

The V gene is TRBV2, the J gene TRBJ1-2; tentatively, D is TRBD1 (6 bases). The CDR3 length is 11 residues. Germline V CDR1 and CDR2: SNHLY, FYNNEI. Deletions cut 7 bases from V and 8 bases from J, with 11 bases between. The CDR3 here is CASIGGEGYTF. The CDR3 DNA follows: TGTGCCAGCATTGGGGGCGAGGGCTACACCTTC.

V gene TRBV18 combines with J gene TRBJ2-7, with D unclear. The CDR3 loop spans 12 amino acids. CDR1 KGHSH and CDR2 LQKENI come from the germline V gene. V was trimmed by 4 bases and J by 0 bases, leaving 4 bases between them. The CDR3 region has the DNA TGTGCCAGCTCACGCCCCTCCTACGAGCAGTACTTC. Protein: CASSRPSYEQYF.

The chain combines TRBV18 with TRBJ1-1, with 7 bases fitting TRBD1. The CDR3 runs to 15 residues. The ends lost 3 bases at V and 4 bases at J; junction bases unmatched: 8. Germline values: CDR1 KGHSH, CDR2 LQKENI. The CDR3 is CASSPETGLVTEAFF. The CDR3 nucleotides are TGTGCCAGCTCACCCGAGACAGGGTTGGTCACTGAAGCTTTCTTT.

DNA for the CDR3: TGTGCCAGTTGGGACAGGGGGGTGGGTGAGCAGTTCTTC. Translating it yields CASWDRGVGEQFF. The rearrangement links TRBV19 to TRBJ2-1; TRBD1 matches 11 bases. This CDR3 has 13 amino acids. With 8 bases clipped from V and 9 bases from J, the junction kept 6 bases outside the gene matches. Germline V gene sequence: CDR1 LNHDA, CDR2 SQIVND (reference sequence).

The rearrangement uses TRBV4-1 and TRBJ1-3; 11 bases agree with TRBD1. The length of the CDR3 is 16 residues. CDR1 and CDR2 (germline): MGHRA, YSYEKL. Trimming cost V 0 bases and J 4 bases; bases outside gene matches: 2. The chain's CDR3 is CASSQEWTGGGNTIYF. DNA of the CDR3: TGCGCCAGCAGCCAAGAGTGGACAGGGGGCGGAAACACCATATATTTT.

The chain is built from TRBV25-1 and TRBJ2-3, with a weak D call TRBD1 (6 bases). Germline V gene data show CDR1 as MGHDK and CDR2 as SYGVNS. This CDR3 comprises 14 residues. V lost 8 bases and J lost 2, with 14 bases in between. The CDR3: CASGSYRVTDTQYF. For the CDR3, the DNA is TGTGCCAGCGGTTCTTACAGGGTCACAGATACGCAGTATTTT.

CDR3 protein: CASSEGHPAYEQYF. CDR3 coding DNA: TGTGCCAGCAGCGAAGGACACCCTGCCTACGAGCAGTACTTC. This chain links TRBV9 with TRBJ2-7, with D possibly being TRBD1 (5 bases). CDR1 is SGDLS, CDR2 YYNGEE, per germline. This CDR3 is 14 amino acids long. V shed 3 bases and J shed 2 bases, with 12 bases lying between them.

The chain combines TRBV7-9 with TRBJ1-1, with 8 nucleotides matching TRBD1. V gave up 5 bases and J gave up 3 bases; unmatched junction bases: 5. CDR1 and CDR2 (germline): SEHNR, FQNEAQ (reference sequence). The CDR3 totals 14 residues. The CDR3 DNA reads as TGTGCCAGCAGCGCCTCAGGGGGCCACACTGAAGCTTTCTTT. Amino acid sequence: CASSASGGHTEAFF.

The chain recombines TRBV18 with TRBJ2-1, with a weak D call TRBD2 (6 bases). This CDR3 is built from 14 residues. Germline loops: CDR1 KGHSH, CDR2 LQKENI. Deletions cut 4 bases from V and 9 bases from J, with 16 bases between. The CDR3 here is CASSLQEPGGEQFF. CDR3 in DNA: TGTGCCAGCTCACTACAGGAACCCGGGGGTGAGCAGTTCTTC. The entire variable domain, with the rest obtained from reference TRBV18 and TRBJ2-1, is as follows: NAGVMQNPRHLVRRRGQEARLRCSPMKGHSHVYWYRQLPEEGLKFMVYLQKENIIDESGMPKERFSAEFPKEGPSILRIQQVVRGDSAAYFCASSLQEPGGEQFFGPGTRLTVL.

V gene TRBV7-2 combines with J gene TRBJ2-6; tentative D call: TRBD2 (6 bases). Deletions cut 6 bases from V and 0 bases from J, with 12 bases between. Germline V lookup: CDR1 SGHTA, CDR2 FQGNSA. This CDR3 is built from 16 residues. The DNA for the CDR3 is TGTGCCAGCAGTCCTCGCGGGGTCTCTGGGGCCAACGTCCTGACTTTC. Translation: CASSPRGVSGANVLTF.

This clone showed up just once. The chain is built from TRBV9 and TRBJ2-5; D is perhaps TRBD1 or TRBD2 (6 bases each). Germline loops: CDR1 SGDLS, CDR2 YYNGEE. Trimming left V 0 bases short and J 1 base short, with 10 bases between. This CDR3 is built from 15 residues. CDR3 sequence (DNA): TGTGCCAGCAGCGTAGTAGGGGGGAGCCAAGAGACCCAGTACTTC. This gives the protein CASSVVGGSQETQYF.

The chain combines TRBV6-1 with TRBJ2-7; TRBD1 might be the D (5 bases). CDR1 is MNHNS, CDR2 SASEGT, per germline. Trimming pared 4 bases from V and 2 bases from J, leaving 15 bases between. This CDR3 comprises 15 residues. This CDR3 reads CASSVVQVTAYEQYF. In DNA, the CDR3 is TGTGCCAGCAGTGTCGTACAGGTTACGGCCTACGAGCAGTACTTC.